This T cell receptor (beta chain) was profiled in a study of blood T cells in healthy people across ages. Germline CDR1 and CDR2: MDHEN and SYDVKM. This CDR3 is 12 amino acids long. Trimming cost V 6 bases and J 3 bases; bases outside gene matches: 0. This clonotype was seen at least ten times. Alongside a J-beta primer mix, a sample-barcoded 5' primer served in a second PCR lasting about 7 to 12 cycles. Per sample, CDR3-containing paired-end reads numbered at least 3 million. Using its own MiXCR run on the 5' RACE reads, TCRdb lists one record per CDR3 protein. This sample carries about 840,000 distinct CDR3 sequences, around 29% of them seen once, and the ten largest clones take 10%. In addition, the sample was reused for a study of T cells of mothers and their children. That source notes: Per 15 ul, 1.5 ug of RNA was used, with all extracted RNA going into cDNA synthesis. Each mother yielded more than 9 million TCR beta CDR3 reads. Each child yielded some 3 million reads. Biologically related mothers and children overlapped slightly more than unrelated pairs, a non-significant difference.

The receptor comes from a woman aged 40 to 50 in good health. The chain is built from TRBV28 and TRBJ2-7; 9 bases fit TRBD1. Material: blood. For the CDR3, the DNA is TGTGCCAGCAGGGGACAGGGCTACGAGCAGTACTTC. This codes for CASRGQGYEQYF.